This T cell receptor beta chain emerged from a study of blood T cell repertoires in COVID-19. Some clones are missing from TCRdb's copy, which holds only in-frame ones; the method was immunoSEQ multiplex PCR. The data hold around 60,000 clones, with 81% observed a single time. This CDR3 spans 15 amino acids. From germline, CDR1 is SGDLS and CDR2 YYNGEE. Trimming removed 0 bases at V and 6 bases at J, with 13 bases between. This chain links TRBV9 with TRBJ1-5; tentative D call: TRBD1 (5 bases). This TCR derives from a woman aged 80 or older with active or convalescent COVID-19. The sequencing input was peripheral blood. CDR3 residues: CASSVGQGGSQPQHF. The CDR3 bases are TGTGCCAGCAGCGTAGGGCAGGGTGGTAGTCAGCCCCAGCATTTT.